The 3 T cell receptor beta chains listed next were all sequenced from one sample in a study of blood T cells in healthy people across ages. Alongside a J-beta primer mix, a sample-barcoded 5' primer served in a second PCR lasting about 6 to 12 cycles. MiXCR, run by TCRdb on the 5' RACE reads, gives a single entry per CDR3 protein. The repertoire includes 550,000 to 700,000 distinct CDR3 sequences, approximately 25% of them detected once, and approximately 17% sits in the top ten. The sequenced sample was blood. Receptors originate from a woman between 65 and 79 years old in good health.

J is TRBJ2-3 and V is TRBV13; a possible D gene is TRBD2 (5 bases). The CDR3 has 15 residues. Per the germline V gene, CDR1 is PRHDT and CDR2 is FYEKMQ (reference sequence). Trimming took off 5 bases at V and 2 bases at J, with 14 bases between the two ends. The CDR3 DNA sequence: TGTGCCAGCAGCCCCAAGGACTTTTCCACAGATACGCAGTATTTT. Amino acids: CASSPKDFSTDTQYF.

This clonotype was detected only a few times. This rearrangement joins TRBV4-3 to TRBJ1-6; the D is unclear. Trimming took 0 bases from V and 7 from J, leaving 13 bases between them. Germline lookup yields CDR1 LGHNA and CDR2 YSLEER. The length of the CDR3 is 16 residues. The CDR3 DNA is TGCGCCAGCAGCCAAGACCGGGGTTCACGAAATTCACCCCTCCACTTT. Translated: CASSQDRGSRNSPLHF.

This clonotype occurred a few times. The rearrangement joins TRBV9 to TRBJ2-5; the match to TRBD2 covers 7 bases. The J call may be mistaken, given a closer DNA end match to TRBJ2-1. Germline CDR1 and CDR2: SGDLS and YYNGEE. The CDR3 runs to 17 residues. CDR3 in DNA: TGTGCCAGCAGCCCGAGGGACGGCTTCGGGGAGGGCAATGAGCAGTTCTTC. Translating it yields CASSPRDGFGEGNEQFF.